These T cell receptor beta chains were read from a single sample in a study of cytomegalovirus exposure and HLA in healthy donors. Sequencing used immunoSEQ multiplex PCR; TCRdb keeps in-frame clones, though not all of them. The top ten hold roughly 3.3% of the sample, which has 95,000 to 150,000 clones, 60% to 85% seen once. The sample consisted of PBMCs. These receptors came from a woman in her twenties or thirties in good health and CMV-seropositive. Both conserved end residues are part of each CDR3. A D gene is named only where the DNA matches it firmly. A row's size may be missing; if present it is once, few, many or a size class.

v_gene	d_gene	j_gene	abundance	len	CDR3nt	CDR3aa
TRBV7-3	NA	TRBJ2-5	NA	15	TGTGCCAGCAGCCCCGGGCTGACAGCGGGAGAGACCCAGTACTTC	CASSPGLTAGETQYF
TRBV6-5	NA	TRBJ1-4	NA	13	TGTGCCAGCAGCGAGACAACTAATGAAAAACTGTTTTTT	CASSETTNEKLFF
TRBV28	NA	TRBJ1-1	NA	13	TGTGCCACCTCGCTACAGGGAAACACTGAAGCTTTCTTT	CATSLQGNTEAFF
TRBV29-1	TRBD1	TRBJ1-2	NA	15	TGCAGCGTTGAAGATCCAGATAGGGGGCGCCGGGGCTACACCTTC	CSVEDPDRGRRGYTF
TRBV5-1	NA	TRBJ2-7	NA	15	TGCGCCAGCAGCTTGGAGCCTGGTGAGGCCTACGAGCAGTACTTC	CASSLEPGEAYEQYF
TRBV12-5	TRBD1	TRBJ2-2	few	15	TGTGCTAGTGCCTTAACAGGGGGCTTCACCGGGGAGCTGTTTTTT	CASALTGGFTGELFF
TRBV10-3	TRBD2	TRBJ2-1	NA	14	TGTGCCATCAGTGAAGCGGGACGATACAATGAGCAGTTCTTC	CAISEAGRYNEQFF
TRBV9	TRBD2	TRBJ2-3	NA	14	TGTGCCAGCAGCGCGGCGGGGGGGTCAGATACGCAGTATTTT	CASSAAGGSDTQYF
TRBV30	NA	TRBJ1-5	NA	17	TGTGCCTGGAGTCCTGCCGGACAGCTCTATAGCAATCAGCCCCAGCATTTT	CAWSPAGQLYSNQPQHF
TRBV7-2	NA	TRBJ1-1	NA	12	TGTGCCAGCAGCTTAAGAGACACTGAAGCTTTCTTT	CASSLRDTEAFF
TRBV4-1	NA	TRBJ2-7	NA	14	TGCGCCAGCAGCCAAGTTGTGGGGCGGTACGAGCAGTACTTC	CASSQVVGRYEQYF
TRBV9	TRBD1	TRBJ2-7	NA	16	TGTGCCAGCAGCGTAGGGACAGGGTTTGACGAGGAGGAGCAGTACTTC	CASSVGTGFDEEEQYF
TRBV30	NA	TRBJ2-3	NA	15	TGTGCCTGGAGTGTACGAGGAGGGAGCACAGATACGCAGTATTTT	CAWSVRGGSTDTQYF
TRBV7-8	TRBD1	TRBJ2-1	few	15	TGTGCCAGCAGCTTAGTTCATGCAGGGGGCACTGAGCAGTTCTTC	CASSLVHAGGTEQFF
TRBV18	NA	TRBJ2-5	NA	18	TGTGCCAGCTCACTGTCCCCCGTTGGTCCAGCGACCCAAGAGACCCAGTACTTC	CASSLSPVGPATQETQYF
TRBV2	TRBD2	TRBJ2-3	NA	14	TGTGCCAGCCGGGGGGGCCCTAGCACAGATACGCAGTATTTT	CASRGGPSTDTQYF
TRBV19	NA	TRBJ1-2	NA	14	TGTGCCAGCCATCACGAGGGCGCCAGGTATGGCTACACCTTC	CASHHEGARYGYTF
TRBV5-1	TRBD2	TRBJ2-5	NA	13	TGCGCCAGCAGCTTGGTCGGGGGGGAGACCCAGTACTTC	CASSLVGGETQYF
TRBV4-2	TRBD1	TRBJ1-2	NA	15	TGTGCCAGCAGCCAACCAACGACAGGGTTCTATGGCTACACCTTC	CASSQPTTGFYGYTF
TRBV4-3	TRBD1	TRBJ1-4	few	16	TGCGCCAGCAGCCTTCGGTACGGGACAGGGGATGAAAAACTGTTTTTT	CASSLRYGTGDEKLFF
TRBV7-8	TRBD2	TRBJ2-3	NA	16	TGTGCCAGCAGCCCGGGGAAGACTAGCAGGAGCCATACGCAGTATTTT	CASSPGKTSRSHTQYF
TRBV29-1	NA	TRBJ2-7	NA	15	TGCAGCGTTGAAGTCCTCCAAGGACTAAACTACGAGCAGTACTTC	CSVEVLQGLNYEQYF
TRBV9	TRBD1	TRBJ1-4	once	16	TGTGCCAGCAGCACCGGGACAGGGGGCGCCGGGGAAAAACTGTTTTTT	CASSTGTGGAGEKLFF
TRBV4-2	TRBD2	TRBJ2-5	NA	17	TGTGCCAGCAGCCCACGGACTAGCGGGGCCCAGGGGGAGACCCAGTACTTC	CASSPRTSGAQGETQYF
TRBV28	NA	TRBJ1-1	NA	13	TGTGCCAGCAGTTTCGACTGGAACACTGAAGCTTTCTTT	CASSFDWNTEAFF
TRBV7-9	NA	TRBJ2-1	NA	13	TGTGCCAGCAGCCCCCGAGGCTACAATGAGCAGTTCTTC	CASSPRGYNEQFF
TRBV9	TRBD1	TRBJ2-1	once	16	TGTGCCAGCAGCGCGCCGGGACAGGGGGCCGCCAATGAGCAGTTCTTC	CASSAPGQGAANEQFF
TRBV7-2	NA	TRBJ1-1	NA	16	TGTGCCAGCAGCTTAGACCCTAGGCTCGGGAACACTGAAGCTTTCTTT	CASSLDPRLGNTEAFF
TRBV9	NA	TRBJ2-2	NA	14	TGTGCCAGCAGCGTAGCTGGTGGAGGGACGGAGCTGTTTTTT	CASSVAGGGTELFF
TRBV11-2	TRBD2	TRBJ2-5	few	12	TGTGCCAGCGGGGGGGTACGAGAGACCCAGTACTTC	CASGGVRETQYF
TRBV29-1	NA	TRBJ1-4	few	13	TGCAGCGTTGGGTTCGGTGCTAATGAAAAACTGTTTTTT	CSVGFGANEKLFF
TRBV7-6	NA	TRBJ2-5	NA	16	TGTGCCAGCAGCTTAGCTCGGGTATCATCTCAAGAGACCCAGTACTTC	CASSLARVSSQETQYF
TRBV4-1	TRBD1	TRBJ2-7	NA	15	TGCGTCAGCAGCCAAAGGGACAGCATAACCTACGAGCAGTACTTC	CVSSQRDSITYEQYF
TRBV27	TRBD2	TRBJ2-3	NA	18	TGTGCCAGCAGTCAGCGGCAAAGGACTAGCACGCTCACAGATACGCAGTATTTT	CASSQRQRTSTLTDTQYF
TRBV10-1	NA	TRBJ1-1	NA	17	TGCGCCAGCGGTCTCGCAGGGAAGATGGTCTCGAACACTGAAGCTTTCTTT	CASGLAGKMVSNTEAFF
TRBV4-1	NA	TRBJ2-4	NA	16	TGCGCCAGCAGTCCCTATTTCAACAGTGAAGGAAACATTCAGTACTTC	CASSPYFNSEGNIQYF
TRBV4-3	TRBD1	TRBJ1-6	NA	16	TGCGCCAGCAGCCCGAGAGGGGACAGAAATAATTCACCCCTCCACTTT	CASSPRGDRNNSPLHF
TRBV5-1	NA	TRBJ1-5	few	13	TGCGCCTGGGGGGAGGATAGCAATCAGCCCCAGCATTTT	CAWGEDSNQPQHF
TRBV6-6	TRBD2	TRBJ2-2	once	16	TGTGCCAGCAGTCTCCGGACTAGCGGGAACACCGGGGAGCTGTTTTTT	CASSLRTSGNTGELFF
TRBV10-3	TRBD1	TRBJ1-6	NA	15	TGTGCCATCAGTGAGTGGGACAGGGAAAATTCACCCCTCCACTTT	CAISEWDRENSPLHF
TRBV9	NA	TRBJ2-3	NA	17	TGTGCCAGCAGCGCGATGGCGACTTCACGGAGCACAGATACGCAGTATTTT	CASSAMATSRSTDTQYF
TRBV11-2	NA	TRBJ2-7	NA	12	TGTGCCAGCAGCTGGGGGGCCTACGAGCAGTACTTC	CASSWGAYEQYF
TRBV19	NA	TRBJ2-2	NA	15	TGTGCCAGCAGGAAAAGAATCGATGGCACCGGGGAGCTGTTTTTT	CASRKRIDGTGELFF
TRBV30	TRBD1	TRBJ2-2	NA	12	TGTGCCCGGACAGGGGGCACCGGGGAGCTGTTTTTT	CARTGGTGELFF
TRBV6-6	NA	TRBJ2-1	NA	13	TGTGCCAGCAGCAAGACAGAATACAATGAGCAGTTCTTC	CASSKTEYNEQFF
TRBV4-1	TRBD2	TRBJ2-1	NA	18	TGCGCCAGCAGCCAAGGACTAGCGGGGGGCCGGGAGGCCCATGAGCAGTTCTTC	CASSQGLAGGREAHEQFF
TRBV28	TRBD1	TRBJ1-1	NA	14	TGTGCCAGCAGAGACCAGGGGGCTCGTACTGAAGCTTTCTTT	CASRDQGARTEAFF
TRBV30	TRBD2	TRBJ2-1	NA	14	TGTGCCTGGAGTGAGGCGGGGGGCTTCAATGAGCAGTTCTTC	CAWSEAGGFNEQFF
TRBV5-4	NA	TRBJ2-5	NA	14	TGTGCCAGCAGCTCGGTCGGAGCCCAAGAGACCCAGTACTTC	CASSSVGAQETQYF
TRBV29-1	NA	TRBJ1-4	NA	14	TGCAGCGTTCGTTTGGGCCGGGGGAATGAAAAACTGTTTTTT	CSVRLGRGNEKLFF
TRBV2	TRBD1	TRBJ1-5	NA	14	TGTGCCAGCAACGACAGGGGGCAGTTGCAGCCCCAGCATTTT	CASNDRGQLQPQHF
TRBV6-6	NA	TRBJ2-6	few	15	TGTGCCAGCAGTCAACGAGACTCTGGGGCCAACGTCCTGACTTTC	CASSQRDSGANVLTF
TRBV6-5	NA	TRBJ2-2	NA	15	TGTGCCAGCAGTTACTCGCCTGACGGGACCGGGGAGCTGTTTTTT	CASSYSPDGTGELFF
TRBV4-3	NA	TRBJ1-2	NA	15	TGCGCCAGCAGCCCGCACCCCGGGACAAACAGCGGCTACACCTTC	CASSPHPGTNSGYTF
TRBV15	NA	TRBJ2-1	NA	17	TGTGCCACCAGCAGAGACCCGGGGGTTAGCTCCTACAATGAGCAGTTCTTC	CATSRDPGVSSYNEQFF
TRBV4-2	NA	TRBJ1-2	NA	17	TGTGCCAGCAGCCCCCTGGGCCCCGGGACTCCTAACTATGGCTACACCTTC	CASSPLGPGTPNYGYTF